The sequence of this TCR beta chain was determined in a study of cytomegalovirus exposure and HLA in healthy donors. Findings of the study overall: A classifier reportedly called cytomegalovirus status with high sensitivity and specificity. According to a subsequent analysis, TCR clusters identified in the first cohort showed a tendency to co-occur across the 100 to 150 validation repertoires.

It was the approximately 120-subject validation cohort, separate from the roughly 700-subject first cohort, to which the donors belonged. The method was immunoSEQ multiplex PCR; TCRdb's version includes in-frame clones alone and lacks a portion of them. The table lists over 200,000 clones, 70% to 90% of them singletons. CDR1 is SGHDT, CDR2 YYEEEE, per germline. V gave up 4 bases and J gave up 3 bases; unmatched junction bases: 13. This CDR3 contains 16 residues. As to this clone: Its antigen is unidentified.

The sample comprised PBMCs. The chain joins TRBV5-6 to TRBJ2-7, with TRBD1 matching 7 bases. The sequence was obtained from a young woman in good health and CMV-seronegative. CDR3 residues: CASSSSTGNLHYEQYF. The CDR3 nucleotides are TGTGCCAGCAGCAGCTCGACAGGGAACCTACACTACGAGCAGTACTTC.